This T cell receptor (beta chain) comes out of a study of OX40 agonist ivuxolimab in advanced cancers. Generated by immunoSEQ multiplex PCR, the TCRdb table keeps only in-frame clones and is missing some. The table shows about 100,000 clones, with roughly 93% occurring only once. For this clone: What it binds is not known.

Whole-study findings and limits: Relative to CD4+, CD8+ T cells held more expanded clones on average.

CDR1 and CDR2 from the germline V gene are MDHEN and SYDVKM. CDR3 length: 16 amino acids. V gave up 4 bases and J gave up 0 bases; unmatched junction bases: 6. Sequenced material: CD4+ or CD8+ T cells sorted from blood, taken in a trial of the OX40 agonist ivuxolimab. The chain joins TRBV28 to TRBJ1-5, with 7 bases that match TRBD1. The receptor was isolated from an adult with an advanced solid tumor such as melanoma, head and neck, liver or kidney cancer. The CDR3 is CASSSPGQYSNQPQHF. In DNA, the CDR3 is TGTGCCAGCAGTTCACCGGGACAGTATAGCAATCAGCCCCAGCATTTT. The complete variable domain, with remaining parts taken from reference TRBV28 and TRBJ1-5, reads DVKVTQSSRYLVKRTGEKVFLECVQDMDHENMFWYRQDPGLGLRLIYFSYDVKMKEKGDIPEGYSVSREKKERFSLILESASTNQTSMYLCASSSPGQYSNQPQHFGDGTRLSIL.